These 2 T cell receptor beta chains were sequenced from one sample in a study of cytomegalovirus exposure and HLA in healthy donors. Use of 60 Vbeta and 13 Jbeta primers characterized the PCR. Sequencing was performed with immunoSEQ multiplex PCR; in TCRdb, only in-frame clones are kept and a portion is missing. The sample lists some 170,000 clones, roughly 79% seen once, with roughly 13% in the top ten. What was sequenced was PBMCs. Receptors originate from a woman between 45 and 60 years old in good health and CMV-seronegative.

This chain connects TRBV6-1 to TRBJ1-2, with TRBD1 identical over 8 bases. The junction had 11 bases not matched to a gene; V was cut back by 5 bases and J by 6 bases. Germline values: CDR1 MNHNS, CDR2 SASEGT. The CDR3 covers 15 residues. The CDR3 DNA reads TGTGCCAGCAGTCACCTCGTGACAGGGGAGGATGGCTACACCTTC. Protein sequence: CASSHLVTGEDGYTF.

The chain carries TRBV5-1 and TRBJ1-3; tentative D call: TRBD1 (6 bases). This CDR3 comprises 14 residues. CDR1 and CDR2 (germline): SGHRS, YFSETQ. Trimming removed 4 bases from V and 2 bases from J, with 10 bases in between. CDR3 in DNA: TGCGCCAGCAGCGCAGCAGGGGCTGGAAACACCATATATTTT. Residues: CASSAAGAGNTIYF.